The 15 T cell receptor beta chains presented below share a single source sample, sequenced in a study of T-cell memory formation after mild COVID-19. TCRdb re-called the 5' RACE reads through MiXCR, storing one row per CDR3 protein. This sample carries 400,000 to 500,000 distinct CDR3 sequences, 15% to 20% of them seen once, and the ten largest clones take about 22%. The sample taken for sequencing was PBMCs or a T cell subset sorted from them (not recorded which). These receptors were collected from a man aged 18 to 30 who had mild COVID-19 (a few samples of this study predate the infection). Cell type and time point are not known.

This clonotype has only a few counts. The chain links TRBV12-3 or TRBV12-4 to TRBJ2-2; D is uncertain. This CDR3 comprises 13 residues. V lost 7 bases to trimming and J lost 4 bases, with 10 bases between them. The CDR3 region is CASTTVVTGELFF. The CDR3 region has the DNA TGTGCCAGCACCACGGTGGTCACCGGGGAGCTGTTTTTT.

This clonotype was observed a few times. The V and J genes are TRBV7-9 and TRBJ2-2, with 7 bases fitting TRBD1. Germline V gene sequence: CDR1 SEHNR, CDR2 FQNEAQ (reference sequence). After removal of 5 bases from V and 3 bases from J, the junction contained 6 bases not matched to a gene. There are 15 residues in the CDR3. Here the CDR3 DNA reads TGTGCCAGCAGCCGGACAGGATTCGACACCGGGGAGCTGTTTTTT. The encoded protein is CASSRTGFDTGELFF.

The chain joins TRBV4-3 to TRBJ2-3; D is unclear. This CDR3 spans 13 amino acids. Germline assignment: CDR1 LGHNA and CDR2 YSLEER. Trimming removed 4 bases at V and 5 bases at J, with 10 bases between. The CDR3 reads CASSLLSGDTQYF. CDR3 coding DNA: TGCGCCAGCAGCCTTCTATCGGGAGATACGCAGTATTTT.

The chain has TRBV6-6 and TRBJ2-7; 8 nucleotides line up with TRBD2. Germline V gene sequence: CDR1 MNHNY, CDR2 SVGAGI (reference sequence). V lost 0 bases and J lost 6; bases outside the gene matches: 7. The CDR3 has 15 residues. CDR3 DNA: TGTGCCAGCAGTTACTCGAACGCGGGGGGCCCCGAGCAGTACGTC. Protein product: CASSYSNAGGPEQYV.

The J gene is TRBJ2-2, the V gene TRBV3-1; D is uncertain. The length of the CDR3 is 12 residues. CDR1 is LGHDT and CDR2 is YNNKEL in the germline V gene (reference sequence). V was cut by 2 bases and J by 6 bases, with 4 bases left in between. The CDR3 reads CASSQIAGELFF. CDR3 bases: TGTGCCAGCAGCCAAATTGCCGGGGAGCTGTTTTTT.

This clonotype was observed a few times. The chain couples TRBV20-1 to TRBJ2-1, with TRBD1 matching 7 bases. Germline trimming cut 3 bases from V and 6 bases from J; bases unmatched to any gene: 5. Germline CDR1 and CDR2: DFQATT and SNEGSKA (reference sequence). The CDR3 consists of 13 residues. CDR3 residues: CSASDRAGNEQFF. In DNA, the CDR3 is TGCAGTGCTAGTGACAGGGCGGGCAATGAGCAGTTCTTC.

There are a few counts of this clonotype. J is TRBJ2-4 and V is TRBV7-9; D call uncertain. This CDR3 contains 14 residues. The V end was cut by 5 bases, the J end by 8 bases, with 16 bases between. Germline V gives CDR1 SEHNR, CDR2 FQNEAQ (reference sequence). The CDR3 spells CASSQSTATHIQYF. The DNA of the CDR3 is TGTGCCAGCAGCCAATCTACTGCCACCCACATTCAGTACTTC. Combining the CDR3 with reference TRBV7-9 and TRBJ2-4 gives the whole variable domain DTGVSQNPRHKITKRGQNVTFRCDPISEHNRLYWYRQTLGQGPEFLTYFQNEAQLEKSRLLSDRFSAERPKGSFSTLEIQRTEQGDSAMYLCASSQSTATHIQYFGAGTRLSVL.

The sample holds a few counts of this clonotype. J is TRBJ1-2 and V is TRBV12-3 or TRBV12-4; D unclear. Trimming removed 9 bases from V and 1 base from J, with 9 bases in between. The CDR3 runs 12 residues. CDR3 protein: CASLGSNYGYTF. As DNA, the CDR3 is TGTGCCAGTTTGGGCAGTAACTATGGCTACACCTTC.

The chain joins TRBV7-9 to TRBJ2-3; D tentatively reads TRBD1 or TRBD2 (5 bases each). The CDR3 totals 14 residues. CDR1 is SEHNR, CDR2 FQNEAQ, per germline (reference sequence). Deletions cut 5 bases from V and 5 bases from J, with 14 bases between. CDR3: CASSEGPVGDTQYF. CDR3 nucleotide sequence: TGTGCCAGCAGCGAGGGACCCGTGGGAGATACGCAGTATTTT. Full variable domain (remainder filled in from reference TRBV7-9 and TRBJ2-3): DTGVSQNPRHKITKRGQNVTFRCDPISEHNRLYWYRQTLGQGPEFLTYFQNEAQLEKSRLLSDRFSAERPKGSFSTLEIQRTEQGDSAMYLCASSEGPVGDTQYFGPGTRLTVL.

This chain connects TRBV10-3 to TRBJ2-1; D is undetermined. V was shortened by 3 bases and J by 9 bases, with 9 bases between the two germline ends. CDR3 size: 12 residues. Germline CDR1 reads ENHRY; CDR2 reads SYGVKD. Written as DNA, the CDR3 is TGTGCCATCAGTGAAGTAGAGTTTGAGCAGTTCTTC. Protein product: CAISEVEFEQFF.

This clonotype was observed a handful of times. The chain uses TRBV7-3 and TRBJ2-1; D perhaps matches TRBD2 (7 bases). Germline CDR1 is SGHTA and CDR2 is FQGTGA. Trimming took off 5 bases at V and 2 bases at J, with 22 bases between the two ends. The CDR3 runs 18 residues. The DNA for the CDR3 is TGTGCCAGCAGCCGCTTCCGGGGGGCCACACCGCCCTACAATGAGCAGTTCTTC. Encoded protein: CASSRFRGATPPYNEQFF.

The J gene is TRBJ2-2, the V gene TRBV20-1, with 10 bases that match TRBD1. The germline gives CDR1 DFQATT, CDR2 SNEGSKA (reference sequence). Losses at the gene ends were 0 bases for V and 6 bases for J; bases not matched to a gene: 4. The length of the CDR3 is 15 residues. Here the CDR3 reads CSARDSGTGAGELFF. As DNA, the CDR3 is TGCAGTGCTAGAGATTCCGGGACAGGGGCCGGGGAGCTGTTTTTT.

In its sample, this clonotype was seen a few times. The CDR3 is CASSDGLNTEAFF. CDR3 sequence (DNA): TGTGCCAGCAGCGACGGGTTGAACACTGAAGCTTTCTTT. This sequence joins TRBV28 and TRBJ1-1; D is uncertain. The CDR3 sequence is 13 residues long. The germline CDR1 and CDR2 sequences are MDHEN and SYDVKM. The V end lost 6 bases, the J end lost 0 bases, and 8 bases lay between the germline ends.

There are a few counts of this clonotype. The genes are TRBV6-5 and TRBJ1-1; D unclear. Germline V gene data show CDR1 as MNHEY and CDR2 as SVGAGI. V lost 5 bases, J lost 1 base, and 8 bases lay in between. The CDR3 spans 13 residues. CDR3 bases: TGTGCCAGCAGTGGACGGAGGAACACTGAAGCTTTCTTT. Amino acid sequence: CASSGRRNTEAFF.

In this sample, this clonotype turned up a few times. This sequence joins TRBV18 and TRBJ2-3, with D uncertain. CDR3 size: 14 residues. Trimming pared 4 bases from V and 3 bases from J, leaving 11 bases between. CDR1 is KGHSH and CDR2 is LQKENI in the germline V gene. The CDR3 reads CASSLPVRTDTQYF. CDR3 sequence (DNA): TGTGCCAGCTCACTCCCTGTTCGGACAGATACGCAGTATTTT.